This T cell receptor (beta chain) was recorded in a study of blood T cell repertoires in COVID-19. Measured with immunoSEQ multiplex PCR; TCRdb has only the in-frame clones, and not every one. The sample holds about 73,000 clones; roughly four fifths are singletons and the top ten take roughly 20%. The CDR3 is 18 residues long. In germline, CDR1 is LGHDT, CDR2 YNNKEL (reference sequence). The J segment lost 4 bases and the V segment lost 0 bases, leaving 11 bases of the junction unmatched. The V gene is TRBV3-1 (or the pseudogene TRBV3-2), the J gene TRBJ2-3, with 9 positions matching TRBD2. The sequencing input was peripheral blood. This receptor was taken from a woman aged 70-85 years with acute or convalescent COVID-19. Here the CDR3 reads CASSQEFAGGSWADTQYF. The CDR3 nucleotides are TGTGCCAGCAGCCAAGAATTTGCGGGAGGGTCATGGGCAGATACGCAGTATTTT.